The T cell receptor beta chain under discussion was sequenced for a study of shared clonotypes between healthy human individuals (dated by TCRdb to about 2020). Study-wide context: Two women and three men aged 18 to 49 years were included in the cohort. The study deeply sequenced blood TCR repertoires of five healthy adults to estimate repertoire size and the extent of clonotype sharing between individuals. For each donor, three plates each were used for CD4 naive and CD4 memory, two plates were used for CD8 naive, and one plate was used for CD8 memory. Between about 0.9 and 9 billion PBMCs per donor were obtained by leukapheresis. To increase sequencing depth and limit assay-specific biases, TCR repertoire library preparation and sequencing were carried out by different laboratories using diverse techniques.

General study outcomes and caveats: Only blood was sampled, and tissue TCR repertoires likely differ from those in blood. The genetic and exposure-history diversity represented was limited by the small number of donors. Larger estimated clonotype richness was generally found for naive subsets than for memory subsets. Higher generation probabilities were observed for clonotypes shared by all four sorted-subset donors than for non-shared clonotypes. Pairwise subsampling led to the expectation that sequencing depth would affect the degree of clonotype sharing among donors. When several donors were compared, the shared fraction of clonotypes was around 5% for naive CD4, less than 4% for naive CD8, 2% to 2.5% for memory CD4, and roughly 0.4% for memory CD8. Rarefaction of sorted-subset datasets indicated incomplete sequencing despite the large sequencing depth.

Healthy HIV-negative adults with no recently reported acute infections or vaccinations were included as donors. Every donor was a Caucasian adult living in Nashville, Tennessee, USA. CD4+ T cells were enriched by magnetic negative selection, after which naive cells were positively selected on CD45RA and the negative fraction was taken as the memory subset. Blood was collected by leukapheresis, and PBMCs were isolated by Ficoll-Histopaque density gradient centrifugation and then cryopreserved in liquid nitrogen vapor phase. Analytical flow cytometry was used to check the purity and quantity of each magnetically sorted T cell population. From each sorted fraction, genomic DNA was isolated and quantified by UV absorbance on a Nanodrop 2000c. About this clone: There is no known antigen for this receptor. No much larger clone is present one base from it, and per-base qualities are unavailable.

TCR CDR3 regions were amplified from genomic DNA by multiplex PCR using the deep immunoSEQ assay. Genomic DNA extracted from each cell subset was distributed evenly over all wells of several immunoSEQ 96-well plates, and each plate served as one replicate. For sorted subsets, 200 to 250 ng of genomic DNA, equivalent to 30,000 or so T cell genomes, went into each replicate PCR. Purified libraries were quantified with a Qubit 3.0 fluorometer, sized on a Bioanalyzer 2100, and re-quantified with the KAPA Library Quantification kit. Every immunoSEQ 96-well plate was sequenced on a separate single-read 150-cycle Illumina NextSeq 550 flow cell. The paper's data handling went like this. Because the immunoSEQ output held only junctional sequences and lacked quality scores, the filtering could not match the filtering applied to full-length reads. Sequences were annotated with PyIR, a Python wrapper for IgBLAST v1.9, using IMGT germline references to assign V/J genes and CDR3. Reads were filtered out if the reads had weak V/J assignments (E-value above 1e-6), no CDR3, stop codons, out-of-frame junctions, or ambiguous translated residues. V3J clonotypes were defined by identical inferred V gene, J gene, and CDR3 amino acid sequence. Percentage overlap between repertoires was computed as shared unique clonotypes divided by the size of the smaller repertoire. RTK rarefaction, the Chao1 estimator, and Recon v2.1 estimates of unobserved clonotypes were used to assess repertoire richness. Generation probabilities were computed with OLGA for all TCRbeta clonotypes obtained by the gDNA method from a handful of donors. TCRdb's version of the immuneACCESS table is confined to in-frame rearrangements and falls short of the full clone set. An unresolved V gene accounts for under half of the shortfall where checked; the remainder is of unknown origin. The V and J calls and clone size come from that table; D and trimming were worked out from the DNA. In this sample the table shows about 980,000 clones, about 80% of which occur a single time. The leading ten clones occupy approximately 1.5% of the sample.

Its CDR3 holds 12 amino acids, cysteine through phenylalanine. The entry retains the CDR3 DNA only, 36 bases that are in frame from base 1. Trimming at the junction amounts to 6 bases on V and 7 bases on J, and the germline ends lie 13 bases apart. From a lookup of the germline V gene, CDR1 and CDR2 are MDHEN and SYDVKM. This clonotype originated in a man aged 18 to 35 in good health. The chain is encoded by TRBV28 joined to TRBJ2-7; the D segment cannot be called with confidence. Specimen: memory CD4+ T cells sorted from blood. The cell subset or site label of this sample denotes: CD45RA-negative fraction. For the CDR3, the sequence is CASRNPRAEQYF. The DNA is as follows: TGTGCCAGCAGGAACCCCCGGGCGGAGCAGTACTTC. Beyond the CDR3, the reference TRBV28 and TRBJ2-7 genes provide the residues; the full variable domain reads: DVKVTQSSRYLVKRTGEKVFLECVQDMDHENMFWYRQDPGLGLRLIYFSYDVKMKEKGDIPEGYSVSREKKERFSLILESASTNQTSMYLCASRNPRAEQYFGPGTRLTVT.